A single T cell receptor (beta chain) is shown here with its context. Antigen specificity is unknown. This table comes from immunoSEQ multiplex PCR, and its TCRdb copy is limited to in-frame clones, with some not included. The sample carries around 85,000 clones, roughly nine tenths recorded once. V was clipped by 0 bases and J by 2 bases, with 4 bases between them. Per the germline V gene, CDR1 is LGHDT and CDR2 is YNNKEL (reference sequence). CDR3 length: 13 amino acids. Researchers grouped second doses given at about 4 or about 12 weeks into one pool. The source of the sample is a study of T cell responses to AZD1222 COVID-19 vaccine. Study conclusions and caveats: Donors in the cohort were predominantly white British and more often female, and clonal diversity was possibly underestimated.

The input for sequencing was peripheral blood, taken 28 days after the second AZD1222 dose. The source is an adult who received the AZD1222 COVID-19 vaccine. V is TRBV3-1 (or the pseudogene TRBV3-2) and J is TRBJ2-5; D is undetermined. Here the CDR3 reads CASSQELQETQYF. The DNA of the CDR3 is TGTGCCAGCAGCCAAGAATTACAAGAGACCCAGTACTTC.